A selection of T cell receptor beta chains follows, all from one sample in a study of blood T cells in healthy people across ages. TCRdb independently ran MiXCR on the 5' RACE reads; one entry per CDR3 protein. The data show some 1 million distinct CDR3 sequences, under 45% seen once. Sequencing was carried out using blood. The receptors derive from a woman in her sixties in good health. The CDR3 runs from the conserved cysteine through the conserved F or W. The D gene is left open where the match is weak. For some rows the clone size is stated as once, few or many, or as a class when expanded; others skip it.

clone size	V gene	D gene	J gene	CDR3 DNA	CDR3 protein
once	TRBV21-1	.	TRBJ2-1	TGTGCCAGCAGCTCTCCCCCCGCAGGGATCTCCTACAATGAGCAGTTCTTC	CASSSPPAGISYNEQFF
.	TRBV21-1	.	TRBJ2-4	TGTGCCAGCCTTTTAGCCAAAAACATTCAGTACTTC	CASLLAKNIQYF
many	TRBV5-1	TRBD1	TRBJ2-3	TGCGCCAGCAGCTTGACAGGGACAGGGGGCGCGTGGCCAGATACGCAGTATTTT	CASSLTGTGGAWPDTQYF
.	TRBV7-2	.	TRBJ2-1	TGTGCCAGCAGCGCCTTCTACACCCTCTCCTACAAGGAGCAGTTCTTC	CASSAFYTLSYKEQFF
few	TRBV20-1	.	TRBJ2-1	TGCAGTGCTAGAGCACGCTTCTCCTACAATGAGCAGTTCTTC	CSARARFSYNEQFF
.	TRBV7-8	.	TRBJ2-5	TGTGCCAGCAGCTTGCGGGACCCTCAAGAGACCCAGTACTTC	CASSLRDPQETQYF
.	TRBV2	TRBD1	TRBJ2-7	TGTGCCAGCAGGGGGGCCAGGGGGCTCAACGAGCAGTACTTC	CASRGARGLNEQYF
.	TRBV28	TRBD1	TRBJ1-1	TGTGCCAGCAGTGGGGACAGCGCCATGAACACTGAAGCTTTCTTT	CASSGDSAMNTEAFF
few	TRBV11-3	.	TRBJ2-6	TGTGCCAGCAGCCAAGGTTTCCGCTCTGGGGCCAACGTCCTGACTTTC	CASSQGFRSGANVLTF
.	TRBV7-8	TRBD2	TRBJ2-3	TGTGCCAGCAGCCCTAGCGGGAGGAATGTAGATACGCAGTATTTT	CASSPSGRNVDTQYF
many	TRBV11-2	.	TRBJ2-7	TGTGCCAGCAGCCCTCGTGTAGGGGGATTCGTCGAGCAGTACTTC	CASSPRVGGFVEQYF
.	TRBV4-1	.	TRBJ2-5	TGCGCCAGCAGCCAAGGGGTGAACAGGTTCCAAGAGACCCAGTACTTC	CASSQGVNRFQETQYF
.	TRBV20-1	TRBD2	TRBJ2-7	TGCAGTGCCCCCGGGACTAGTGGTCCGAGGGAGCAGTACTTC	CSAPGTSGPREQYF
.	TRBV20-1	.	TRBJ2-7	TGCAGTGTCCCGACTAGTGTCGACGAGCAGTACTTC	CSVPTSVDEQYF
.	TRBV20-1	.	TRBJ1-5	TGCAGTGCTAGAGATATCCCCTTCGAAGCGTGCAGCAATCAACCCCAGCATTTT	CSARDIPFEACSNQPQHF
.	TRBV6-5	TRBD2	TRBJ2-1	TGTGCCAGCAGTTACTCCCGGAGAGCGGGAACCAATGAGCAGTTCTTC	CASSYSRRAGTNEQFF
few	TRBV24-1	.	TRBJ2-1	TGTGCCACCAGTGATTCGGACGGAAACAATGAGCAGTTCTTC	CATSDSDGNNEQFF
many	TRBV4-2	TRBD2	TRBJ2-1	TGTGCCAGCAGCCAAGGGACTAGCGGGTCTTACAATGAGCAGTTCTTC	CASSQGTSGSYNEQFF
few	TRBV6-2/TRBV6-3	TRBD2	TRBJ2-1	TGTGCCAGCAGTCCCGCGGGGGTTTACAATGAGCAGTTCTTC	CASSPAGVYNEQFF
few	TRBV5-1	.	TRBJ2-1	TGCGCCAGCAGCATTGGGGATGCTACATACAATGAGCAGTTCTTC	CASSIGDATYNEQFF
few	TRBV15	TRBD2	TRBJ2-3	TGTGCCACCAGCAGAGATGGGGCGGGAGGGCCGTTAGATACGCAGTATTTT	CATSRDGAGGPLDTQYF
.	TRBV6-6	.	TRBJ2-5	TGTGCCAGCAGTTACTCGGTGGAGACCCAGTACTTC	CASSYSVETQYF
.	TRBV20-1	.	TRBJ2-5	TGCAGTGCCCCCCGCGGGACATGGCGAGAGACCCAGTACTTC	CSAPRGTWRETQYF
.	TRBV5-1	.	TRBJ2-7	TGCGCCAGCAGCTTGGGGACCGACAGCGAGCAGTACTTC	CASSLGTDSEQYF
.	TRBV6-2/TRBV6-3	TRBD2	TRBJ2-3	TGTGCCAGCAGTTACTTCTCTAGCGGGAGACATACGCAGTATTTT	CASSYFSSGRHTQYF
.	TRBV10-1	.	TRBJ2-7	TGCGCCAGCAGTGAGTCTTGGTACGAGCAGTACTTC	CASSESWYEQYF
.	TRBV10-3	.	TRBJ1-2	TGTGCCATCAGTGACTCGACACGGCTGACAGGAGACTATGGCTACACCTTC	CAISDSTRLTGDYGYTF
few	TRBV6-1	TRBD1	TRBJ1-1	TGTGCCAGCAGATCGACAGGGAAGAACACTGAAGCTTTCTTT	CASRSTGKNTEAFF
.	TRBV5-1	.	TRBJ2-7	TGCGCCAGCAGCTTGGTGGCTGTGGGAGACTACTACGAGCAGTACTTC	CASSLVAVGDYYEQYF
.	TRBV20-1	.	TRBJ2-3	TGCAGTGCTAGAGCCCCCCCTCCCCGGGTGGGAGATACGCAGTATTTT	CSARAPPPRVGDTQYF
.	TRBV25-1	.	TRBJ2-1	TGTGCCAGCAGTGACCTGGGGGCAGTTAACAATGAGCAGTTCTTC	CASSDLGAVNNEQFF